This T cell receptor (beta chain) is drawn from a study of cytomegalovirus exposure and HLA in healthy donors. Study information: A later analysis reported the approximately 120 validation repertoires used the same platform as the approximately 650 first-cohort repertoires.

In the case of this clone: Its antigen is as yet unknown.

The study, taken as a whole, reports: It was reportedly the case that the classifier diagnosed cytomegalovirus status with high specificity and sensitivity. The study put some 160 TCR beta chains on its list as cytomegalovirus-associated. Among TCR sequences, most were rare, though some public TCRs appeared in many donors.

V gave up 0 bases and J gave up 10 bases, with 8 bases separating them. Germline-derived CDR1 and CDR2 are SGHRS and YFSETQ. The CDR3 has 12 amino acids. Profiled with immunoSEQ multiplex PCR; TCRdb holds only in-frame clones, not every one. The data show 100,000 to 150,000 clones, roughly 86% seen once. The sequence came from a man aged 30 to 39 in good health and CMV-seronegative. This chain joins TRBV5-1 and TRBJ2-1; D may be TRBD1 (6 bases). The specimen sequenced was PBMCs. In DNA form, the CDR3 reads TGCGCCAGCAGCTTGGCCGGGACAGAGCAGTTCTTC. Translating gives CASSLAGTEQFF.